This TCR beta chain was retrieved from a study of blood T cell repertoires in COVID-19. CDR3 length: 20 amino acids. The V gene's germline CDR1 is MNHEY and CDR2 SMNVEV (reference sequence). The J segment lost 0 bases and the V segment lost 5 bases, leaving 14 bases of the junction unmatched. Profiled with immunoSEQ multiplex PCR; TCRdb holds only in-frame clones, not every one. This sample has tens of thousands of clones, with over 75% found just once. V gene TRBV27 combines with J gene TRBJ2-6; 9 bases map to TRBD1. This sequence was found in a man aged 45-60 years with active COVID-19. The material sequenced was peripheral blood. The CDR3 reads CASSLLRPTGGGSGANVLTF. For the CDR3, the DNA is TGTGCCAGCAGTCTCCTGAGACCGACAGGGGGGGGCTCTGGGGCCAACGTCCTGACTTTC.